This entry lists 20 T cell receptor beta chains sequenced from one sample in a study of CD8 T cells in Susac syndrome (dated by TCRdb to the late 2010s). The library was generated by the immunoSEQ multiplex PCR assay. RNA was extracted using the RNeasy kit, and 0.5 to 1 microgram was reverse transcribed with random hexamers. Using fastp at Q25 and MiXCR, TCRdb reprocessed the public reads and kept productive beta chains. For every CDR3 protein sequence, its rows merge into one entry that carries the most common genes and DNA. For this sample there are about 300,000 distinct CDR3 sequences; about 89% appear just once. The ten largest clones take up approximately 0.18% of the sample. The sample consisted of CD8+ T cells from PBMCs. The receptors shown here come from a human donor with multiple sclerosis.

The chain has TRBV10-3 and TRBJ1-1; possible D gene TRBD1, 5 bases. V was trimmed by 3 bases and J by 1 base, leaving 15 bases between them. CDR1 and CDR2 from the germline V gene are ENHRY and SYGVKD. The CDR3 contains 16 residues. The CDR3 is CAISDVTVFPNTEAFF. The DNA of the CDR3 is TGTGCCATCAGTGACGTGACAGTTTTCCCGAACACTGAAGCTTTCTTT.

The chain employs TRBV1 and TRBJ2-1; TRBD1 is the table's D call, not checked against the DNA. TRBV1 is assigned pseudogene status. CDR3 length equals 18 residues. CDR3 loop: CTSSHARGGGRRCNEQFF. In DNA form, the CDR3 reads TGCACCAGCAGCCACGCTAGGGGGGGAGGTCGGAGATGCAATGAGCAGTTCTTC.

The chain recombines TRBV12-3 or TRBV12-4 with TRBJ2-1; 8 bases map to TRBD2. CDR3 size: 14 residues. V dropped 6 bases and J dropped 8; count of bases not matched to a gene: 9. The CDR3 DNA reads TGTGCCAGCAGGGGGGGGACTAGTCGCGATGAGCAGTTCTTC. It specifies CASRGGTSRDEQFF.

The V gene is TRBV19, the J gene TRBJ2-7; maybe TRBD1 (6 bases). The CDR3 spans 14 residues. The V end lost 4 bases, the J end lost 3 bases, and 13 bases lay between the germline ends. Germline V gene data show CDR1 as LNHDA and CDR2 as SQIVND (reference sequence). CDR3: CASSTTGQGYEQYF. CDR3 coding DNA: TGTGCCAGTAGTACAACGGGACAAGGCTACGAGCAGTACTTC. Full variable domain (rest looked up from reference TRBV19 and TRBJ2-7): DGGITQSPKYLFRKEGQNVTLSCEQNLNHDAMYWYRQDPGQGLRLIYYSQIVNDFQKGDIAEGYSVSREKKESFPLTVTSAQKNPTAFYLCASSTTGQGYEQYFGPGTRLTVT.

This chain links TRBV7-9 with TRBJ1-1; D possibly corresponds to TRBD1 (5 bases). Germline CDR1 reads SEHNR; CDR2 reads FQNEAQ (reference sequence). CDR3 length: 11 residues. Trimming shortened V by 4 bases and J by 8 bases, and 8 bases separated the two germline ends. CDR3 coding DNA: TGTGCCAGCAGCTCCGCAGGGGAAGCTTTCTTT. Protein sequence: CASSSAGEAFF. Supplemented by reference TRBV7-9 and TRBJ1-1, the full variable domain reads DTGVSQNPRHKITKRGQNVTFRCDPISEHNRLYWYRQTLGQGPEFLTYFQNEAQLEKSRLLSDRFSAERPKGSFSTLEIQRTEQGDSAMYLCASSSAGEAFFGQGTRLTVV.

This clonotype was counted a single time. The chain joins TRBV4-3 to TRBJ1-1; no clear D. From germline, CDR1 is LGHNA and CDR2 YSLEER. The CDR3 has 15 amino acids. The V gene lost 0 bases and the J gene lost 4 bases, with 12 bases spanning the gap. CDR3 residues: CASSQEENDGTEAFF. The CDR3 coding sequence is TGCGCCAGCAGCCAAGAGGAGAATGATGGCACTGAAGCTTTCTTT.

J is TRBJ2-3 and V is TRBV4-1; TRBD2 agrees at 10 bases. This CDR3 comprises 14 residues. The junction had 4 bases not matched to a gene; V was cut back by 5 bases and J by 5 bases. The germline CDR1 and CDR2 sequences are MGHRA and YSYEKL. Here the CDR3 reads CASSASGGGDTQYF. The CDR3 DNA follows: TGCGCCAGCAGCGCTAGCGGGGGAGGAGATACGCAGTATTTT.

The V call is TRBV7-2, the J call TRBJ1-5; D gene uncertain. There are 15 residues in the CDR3. The V and J ends lost 1 base and 4 bases respectively, with 11 bases between them. Germline V lookup: CDR1 SGHTA, CDR2 FQGNSA. CDR3 coding DNA: TGTGCCAGCAGCTTAGTTGGTTTGGGGAATCAGCCCCAGCATTTT. It yields the protein CASSLVGLGNQPQHF.

The rearrangement links TRBV19 to TRBJ1-1; a possible D gene is TRBD1 (5 bases). The CDR3 length is 13 residues. Germline loops: CDR1 LNHDA, CDR2 SQIVND (reference sequence). Trimming took 3 bases from V and 5 from J, leaving 10 bases between them. CDR3 sequence (DNA): TGTGCCAGTAGTATCCAAGGGGAAACTGAAGCTTTCTTT. Translation gives CASSIQGETEAFF.

The J gene is TRBJ2-7, the V gene TRBV2; the D gene is possibly TRBD1 (6 bases). Germline CDR1 reads SNHLY; CDR2 reads FYNNEI. V lost 1 base and J 2 bases, leaving 12 bases between the germline ends. The length of the CDR3 is 15 residues. The DNA of the CDR3 is TGTGCCAGCAGTGAAGGGACAGATGGACCCTACGAGCAGTACTTC. It codes for CASSEGTDGPYEQYF. The whole variable domain, remainder taken from reference TRBV2 and TRBJ2-7, is EPEVTQTPSHQVTQMGQEVILRCVPISNHLYFYWYRQILGQKVEFLVSFYNNEISEKSEIFDDQFSVERPDGSNFTLKIRSTKLEDSAMYFCASSEGTDGPYEQYFGPGTRLTVT.

This clonotype showed up just a few times. The chain recombines TRBV29-1 with TRBJ2-2; 8 bases agree with TRBD2. The J segment lost 3 bases and the V segment lost 4 bases, leaving 4 bases of the junction unmatched. The germline V gene encodes CDR1 SQVTM and CDR2 ANQGSEA. The CDR3 runs 14 residues. The CDR3 is CSVVTGGDTGELFF. The CDR3 DNA sequence: TGCAGCGTTGTTACGGGGGGGGACACCGGGGAGCTGTTTTTT.

The chain links TRBV27 to TRBJ2-3; TRBD1 matches 7 bases. The V gene end was trimmed by 8 bases and the J gene end by 4 bases; junction bases not matched to a gene: 9. CDR3 length equals 14 residues. Looked up from germline, CDR1 is MNHEY and CDR2 is SMNVEV (reference sequence). The chain's CDR3 is CASRSRGRADTQYF. In nucleotides, the CDR3 is TGTGCCAGCCGGTCGAGGGGGCGAGCAGATACGCAGTATTTT.

Here the CDR3 reads CASSFLPGRNQPQHF. The DNA of the CDR3 is TGTGCCAGCAGCTTCCTACCGGGACGTAATCAGCCCCAGCATTTT. The V and J genes are TRBV5-4 and TRBJ1-5; maybe TRBD1 (5 bases). Trimming cost V 2 bases and J 4 bases, with 13 bases left between them. Germline CDR1 SGHNT, CDR2 YYREEE (reference sequence). This CDR3 contains 15 residues. The full variable domain, in which reference TRBV5-4 and TRBJ1-5 provide the parts outside the CDR3, is ETGVTQSPTHLIKTRGQQVTLRCSSQSGHNTVSWYQQALGQGPQFIFQYYREEENGRGNFPPRFSGLQFPNYSSELNVNALELDDSALYLCASSFLPGRNQPQHFGDGTRLSIL.

V is TRBV6-5 and J is TRBJ1-2; D remains unclear. V gave up 5 bases and J gave up 8 bases, with 15 bases separating them. CDR3 length equals 13 residues. The germline V gene encodes CDR1 MNHEY and CDR2 SVGAGI. CDR3 bases: TGTGCCAGCAGTCCCTCCATTCTTGGAGGCTACACCTTC. Residues: CASSPSILGGYTF.

The genes are TRBV6-6 and TRBJ2-2; D ambiguous. Looked up from germline, CDR1 is MNHNY and CDR2 is SVGAGI (reference sequence). This CDR3 region has 14 residues. Trimming pared 3 bases from V and 3 bases from J, leaving 8 bases between. The chain's CDR3 is CASSYGSYTGELFF. In DNA, the CDR3 is TGTGCCAGCAGTTATGGGTCTTACACCGGGGAGCTGTTTTTT.

The chain couples TRBV27 to TRBJ2-3; the D gene is possibly TRBD2 (6 bases). The CDR3 has 17 amino acids. The V and J ends lost 2 bases and 6 bases respectively, with 21 bases between them. Germline V lookup: CDR1 MNHEY, CDR2 SMNVEV (reference sequence). CDR3 amino acids: CASSLGTSTGGFDTQYF. DNA for the CDR3: TGTGCCAGCAGTTTAGGGACTTCCACCGGTGGGTTTGATACGCAGTATTTT.

The chain employs TRBV28 and TRBJ2-4, with D unclear. The CDR3 runs 13 residues. CDR1 and CDR2 (germline): MDHEN, SYDVKM. Deletions cut 6 bases from V and 0 bases from J, with 6 bases between. The DNA of the CDR3 is TGTGCCAGCAGCCCCGTAGCCAAAAACATTCAGTACTTC. Its protein product is CASSPVAKNIQYF.

This chain connects TRBV5-8 to TRBJ1-2; the D gene is possibly TRBD1 (6 bases). V was clipped by 6 bases and J by 4 bases, with 19 bases between them. Germline V CDR1 and CDR2: SGHTS, YDEGEE. The CDR3 consists of 15 residues. CDR3 region: CASTPGAGDRYGYTF. The CDR3 DNA reads as TGTGCCAGCACCCCCGGGGCAGGGGATCGCTATGGCTACACCTTC.

This sequence joins TRBV4-2 and TRBJ2-5; TRBD2 agrees at 8 bases. The CDR3 is made up of 16 amino acids. Germline trimming cut 1 base from V and 5 bases from J; bases unmatched to any gene: 9. Per germline, CDR1 LGHNA and CDR2 YNFKEQ. In DNA form, the CDR3 reads TGTGCCAGCAGCCAAGCTGGACTAGCAATCCGGGAGACCCAGTACTTC. Translated: CASSQAGLAIRETQYF.

V is TRBV28 and J is TRBJ2-1; 13 bases align to TRBD2. Trimming took 1 base from V and 7 from J; bases not matched to a gene: 10. Germline CDR1 is MDHEN and CDR2 is SYDVKM. This CDR3 spans 18 amino acids. The CDR3 sequence: CASSLLVRTSGSENEQFF. CDR3 in DNA: TGTGCCAGCAGTTTATTGGTTCGGACTAGCGGGAGTGAGAATGAGCAGTTCTTC.